This T cell receptor beta chain is drawn from a study of cytomegalovirus exposure and HLA in healthy donors. Overall study results and limits: The classifier reportedly diagnosed cytomegalovirus status with high sensitivity and specificity. Researchers counted around 160 TCR beta chains as cytomegalovirus-associated.

Sequencing used immunoSEQ multiplex PCR; TCRdb keeps in-frame clones, though not all of them. The table has about 110,000 clones, roughly 88% seen once. As concerns this clone: Its specificity is not known.

Germline-derived CDR1 and CDR2 are SGHTA and FQGTGA. This CDR3 spans 16 amino acids. The junction had 11 bases not matched to a gene; V was cut back by 5 bases and J by 2 bases. Sequenced input: PBMCs. This rearrangement joins TRBV7-3 to TRBJ2-5, with 7 bases fitting TRBD2. This receptor was identified in a woman aged 25 to 39 in good health and CMV-seropositive. The chain's CDR3 is CASSPTGAGFQETQYF. For the CDR3, the DNA is TGTGCCAGCAGCCCTACAGGAGCGGGGTTTCAAGAGACCCAGTACTTC.